The rows below give T cell receptor beta chains drawn from one sample of a study of a mutant IDH1 vaccine in newly diagnosed glioma. Measured with immunoSEQ multiplex PCR; TCRdb has only the in-frame clones, and not every one. The sample shows nearly 70,000 clones, 79% of them seen only once. Sequenced here: PBMCs, sampled from a glioma patient treated with radiotherapy, temozolomide or both. These TCRs come from a man aged 50 or older with glioma. The CDR3 runs from the conserved cysteine through the conserved F or W.

j_call,v_call,cdr3_aa
TRBJ1-1,TRBV30,CAWRRQRNTEAFF
TRBJ2-7,TRBV28,CASSRGTGGYEQYF
TRBJ1-2,TRBV6-5,CASSSRQSNNYGYTF
TRBJ1-5,TRBV4-2,CASSQAGSNQPQHF
TRBJ1-1,TRBV9,CASSGQGNTEAFF
TRBJ2-7,TRBV5-5,CASSRGLAGGSSYEQYF
TRBJ1-5,TRBV6-5,CASSYSTVGNQPQHF
TRBJ1-2,TRBV30,CAWSARESFYGYTF
TRBJ2-2,TRBV4-1,CASSLARGPTGELFF
TRBJ2-3,TRBV4-3,CASSQDYSDGATDTQYF
TRBJ1-2,TRBV7-2,CASRVNYGYTF
TRBJ1-3,TRBV18,CASFSSGNTIYF
TRBJ1-2,TRBV9,CASSLSTGLNYGYTF
TRBJ2-3,TRBV5-1,CASSSTGLAGGRDTQYF
TRBJ2-5,TRBV30,CAWSVRAGRETQYF
TRBJ1-6,TRBV14,CASSIRGRRDSPLHF
TRBJ1-4,TRBV7-2,CASSLLTVRGEKLFF
TRBJ2-2,TRBV5-1,CASSLSAQGTLANTGELFF
TRBJ2-1,TRBV29-1,CSVDKYNEQFF
TRBJ1-1,TRBV19,CASTPAAMNTEAFF
TRBJ2-1,TRBV19,CASSIAGTYNEQFF
TRBJ1-1,TRBV5-4,CASSLGVGSPGGGAFF
TRBJ1-3,TRBV30,CAWSSLGGNTIYF
TRBJ2-1,TRBV6-1,CASSERGGGYNEQFF
TRBJ2-7,TRBV5-1,CASSLKWDTTTYEQYF
TRBJ1-5,TRBV18,CASSPTSRVGQPQHF
TRBJ2-3,TRBV4-2,CASSRGGGTNTDTQYF
TRBJ1-1,TRBV9,CASSVRPSGGEAFF
TRBJ1-3,TRBV5-1,CASSLPGNTIYF
TRBJ2-1,TRBV6-5,CASSPGVGIRNEQFF
TRBJ2-1,TRBV29-1,CSVALWRGSEQFF
TRBJ2-3,TRBV7-2,CASNKDGDTQYF
TRBJ2-3,TRBV9,CASRDSGGAGDTQYF
TRBJ1-5,TRBV7-2,CASSLVGSQNQPQHF
TRBJ1-4,TRBV6-5,CATSWGETNEKLFF
TRBJ2-6,TRBV19,CASSGRLGSGANVLTF
TRBJ2-7,TRBV9,CASSVGTGVSYEQYF
TRBJ2-2,TRBV10-1,CASRDREAGELFF
TRBJ1-4,TRBV9,CASSPRDRLNEKLFF
TRBJ1-2,TRBV4-3,CASSQRAGTRYYGYTF
TRBJ1-2,TRBV6-5,CASSMTGDYGYTF
TRBJ2-1,TRBV11-2,CASSLDSSSYNEQFF
TRBJ1-2,TRBV19,CASSIPGLFGDGYTF
TRBJ1-5,TRBV2,CASNPQDNQPQHF
TRBJ2-2,TRBV9,CASSVGLAVTGTGELFF
TRBJ1-5,TRBV2,CASSVGRVGNQPQHF
TRBJ1-4,TRBV4-2,CASGDRGEKLFF
TRBJ2-3,TRBV27,CASSPSTDTQYF
TRBJ1-3,TRBV9,CASSGNTIYF
TRBJ2-3,TRBV11-3,CASSRTPGHGPDTQYF
TRBJ2-1,TRBV7-8,CASSLLAGNAYNEQFF
TRBJ2-1,TRBV12-5,CASGLGQGSVNEQFF
TRBJ1-1,TRBV6-6,CASSDRGALNTEAFF
TRBJ2-3,TRBV27,CASSLAGQGVTQYF
TRBJ2-7,TRBV5-1,CASSYGQGASYEQYF
TRBJ1-3,TRBV9,CASSVGRGGNTIYF
TRBJ1-1,TRBV13,CASSSVTGGHTEAFF
TRBJ1-6,TRBV2,CASSGASPLHF